This record concerns one TCR beta chain sequence. Its matching antigen is unknown. Generated by immunoSEQ multiplex PCR, the TCRdb table keeps only in-frame clones and is missing some. The table includes about 130,000 clones, 85% to 95% detected once. This specimen belongs to a study of graft-versus-host responses after intestinal transplantation. Study-level background: Recipients uniformly received anti-thymocyte globulin induction, followed by tacrolimus and steroids for three to four years.

Germline V gene lookup returns CDR1 SGHRS and CDR2 YFSETQ. The CDR3 has 13 residues. V lost 7 bases and J 2 bases, leaving 9 bases between the germline ends. The study, taken as a whole, reports: Detection of GvH clones occurred in recipient marrow, and some had their first appearance in ileum or blood.

The source of this sequence is a human donor who received an intestinal transplant. V and J are TRBV5-1 and TRBJ2-2, with TRBD2 as a possible D gene (5 bases). This specimen consisted of unstimulated CD4+ T cells sorted from spleen or lymph node cells, obtained before intestinal transplant. CDR3 residues: CASRGPNTGELFF. The CDR3 DNA sequence: TGCGCCAGCCGGGGTCCTAACACCGGGGAGCTGTTTTTT.